The sequence of this T cell receptor (beta chain) was determined in a study of cytomegalovirus exposure and HLA in healthy donors. Notes on the study in general: A later look showed TCR association rates differing by HLA locus, highest for DRB1 and lowest for HLA-C. Most TCR sequences showed up rarely, but some public TCRs showed up in many donors. Sequencing depth across donors, presence/absence analyses assumed, was roughly uniform.

The V end lost 3 bases, the J end lost 5 bases, and 13 bases lay between the germline ends. The CDR3 is 14 amino acids. The germline V gene encodes CDR1 PRHDT and CDR2 FYEKMQ (reference sequence). 13 Jbeta primers and 60 Vbeta primers were used for the PCR. In the source study's methods: As a later analysis found, there were tens of millions of unique TCR beta chains, of which roughly 11 million were shared. Data came from immunoSEQ multiplex PCR; TCRdb stores just in-frame clones and leaves some out. D and trimming come from the DNA, and the V and J calls and clone size come from that table. The table shows 150,000 to 200,000 clones, with around 83% occurring only once. As to this clone: Its antigen is still unknown.

The V call is TRBV13, the J call TRBJ2-5, with D possibly being TRBD2 (6 bases). The sequenced material came from PBMCs. This TCR was recovered from a man aged 35-49 years in good health and CMV-seropositive. The DNA of the CDR3 is TGTGCCAGCAGCTTGAGGACTATCCCTGAGACCCAGTACTTC. It codes for CASSLRTIPETQYF.